Listed here are 29 T cell receptor beta chains from one sample, sequenced in a study of T cells in Graves' hyperthyroidism and ophthalmopathy. From RNA transcripts, TCR beta CDR3 regions were amplified. The HTBI primer set drove a first-round RT-PCR of the TCR CDR3. TCRdb reanalysed the multiplex PCR reads using MiXCR and keeps one entry per CDR3 protein. The top ten hold 35% to 45% of the sample, which has a few hundred thousand distinct CDR3 sequences, about a fifth seen once. The sample comprised blood. These receptors all come from a man aged 18-30 years with Graves' ophthalmopathy.

This clonotype was picked up many times. J is TRBJ2-1 and V is TRBV7-6; D is possibly TRBD1 or TRBD2 (5 bases each). V gave up 5 bases and J gave up 10 bases, with 18 bases separating them. This CDR3 contains 14 residues. Germline V gene sequence: CDR1 SGHVS, CDR2 FNYEAQ. The CDR3 spells CASSPGTLNEEQFF. CDR3 in DNA: TGTGCCAGCAGCCCGGGGACCCTGAACGAGGAGCAGTTCTTC.

The chain has TRBV6-1 and TRBJ2-3, with D hard to call. Trimming removed 5 bases at V and 6 bases at J, with 15 bases between. The CDR3 extends over 14 amino acids. Germline CDR1 is MNHNS and CDR2 is SASEGT. The CDR3, as DNA: TGTGCCAGCAGTTTTACCGATAGGTTGGATACGCAGTATTTT. As protein: CASSFTDRLDTQYF.

This clonotype was counted a few times. V is TRBV12-3 or TRBV12-4 and J is TRBJ1-4; D gene ambiguous. This CDR3 comprises 13 residues. Trimming removed 4 bases at V and 5 bases at J, with 8 bases between. The CDR3 region has the DNA TGTGCCAGCAGTTCCGGAGAGAATGAAAAACTGTTTTTT. Protein: CASSSGENEKLFF.

This clonotype has at least ten counts. This chain uses TRBV20-1 with TRBJ1-6; D gene ambiguous. Per the germline V gene, CDR1 is DFQATT and CDR2 is SNEGSKA (reference sequence). This CDR3 comprises 13 residues. Trimming pared 2 bases from V and 9 bases from J, leaving 11 bases between. Here the CDR3 reads CSARTQNASPLHF. Written as DNA, the CDR3 is TGCAGTGCTAGAACGCAGAATGCTTCACCCCTCCACTTT.

A note on this clonotype: A read error may explain this, as a much larger clone is one base away. The chain carries TRBV11-2 and TRBJ2-1; 14 nucleotides align to TRBD2. CDR3 length equals 16 residues. The germline CDR1 and CDR2 sequences are SGHAT and FQNNGV. CDR3 protein: CAGSLGLAGGYNEQFF. CDR3 nucleotides: TGTGCCGGCAGCCTTGGACTAGCGGGGGGCTACAATGAGCAGTTCTTC.

This clonotype was observed many times. This chain links TRBV7-8 with TRBJ2-7; 7 bases agree with TRBD1. The V segment lost 5 bases and the J segment 2 bases; nucleotides outside the gene matches: 9. Germline V gene data show CDR1 as SGHVS and CDR2 as FQNEAQ. CDR3 length equals 15 residues. Here the CDR3 reads CASSLPNRGTYEQYF. CDR3 coding DNA: TGTGCCAGCAGCCTTCCGAACAGGGGCACCTACGAGCAGTACTTC.

In its sample, this clonotype was seen many times. The chain couples TRBV18 to TRBJ2-1; weak D call: TRBD1 (5 bases). The CDR3 totals 12 residues. Germline assignment: CDR1 KGHSH and CDR2 LQKENI. The V gene lost 5 bases and the J gene lost 5 bases, with 7 bases spanning the gap. The CDR3 DNA sequence: TGTGCCAGCTCAGCAGGGAACAATGAGCAGTTCTTC. Translation gives CASSAGNNEQFF.

This clonotype was detected only a few times. The rearrangement links TRBV6-1 to TRBJ1-6; 7 positions match TRBD1. Per the germline V gene, CDR1 is MNHNS and CDR2 is SASEGT. The CDR3 totals 14 residues. Germline trimming cut 6 bases from V and 5 bases from J; bases unmatched to any gene: 4. CDR3 residues: CASRAGTDNSPLHF. CDR3 DNA sequence: TGTGCCAGCAGAGCCGGGACAGATAATTCACCCCTCCACTTT.

This clonotype occurred many times. The rearrangement uses TRBV11-2 and TRBJ2-7; the D gene could be TRBD1 or TRBD2 (5 bases each). Germline lookup yields CDR1 SGHAT and CDR2 FQNNGV. The ends were cut back, 7 bases at V and 0 bases at J, with 19 bases in the middle. This CDR3 contains 16 residues. The CDR3 nucleotides are TGTGCCAGCAACACAGCGGACGGGGCCGCCTCCTACGAGCAGTACTTC. It codes for CASNTADGAASYEQYF.

This clonotype came up a few times. The V and J genes are TRBV3-1 and TRBJ2-5, with D possibly matching TRBD1 (6 bases). CDR3 length: 14 amino acids. The V end was cut by 6 bases, the J end by 5 bases, with 16 bases between. Germline loops: CDR1 LGHDT, CDR2 YNNKEL (reference sequence). The CDR3 DNA sequence: TGTGCCAGCAGTCCTTTTGGGGGCGGCGAGACCCAGTACTTC. It encodes CASSPFGGGETQYF.

This clonotype turned up a few times. The rearrangement links TRBV6-1 to TRBJ1-5; TRBD1 matches 8 bases. The CDR3 is made up of 13 amino acids. The ends lost 7 bases at V and 7 bases at J; junction bases unmatched: 6. The germline V gene encodes CDR1 MNHNS and CDR2 SASEGT. CDR3 sequence (DNA): TGTGCCAGCACCCAGACAGGGGTACAGCCCCAGCATTTT. It is translated as CASTQTGVQPQHF.

Many counts were recorded for this clonotype. The rearrangement links TRBV11-3 to TRBJ2-1; tentatively, D is TRBD2 (5 bases). The germline V gene encodes CDR1 SGHNT and CDR2 YENEEA. The V and J ends lost 5 bases and 7 bases respectively, with 9 bases between them. This CDR3 spans 12 amino acids. The CDR3 spells CASSITGNEQFF. The CDR3 bases are TGTGCCAGCAGCATAACGGGAAATGAGCAGTTCTTC.

The rearrangement uses TRBV24-1 and TRBJ1-2, with TRBD1 matching 7 bases. This CDR3 comprises 16 residues. Trimming at V came to 5 bases and at J to 4 bases, leaving 12 bases not matched to a gene. Germline V gene lookup returns CDR1 KGHDR and CDR2 SFDVKD. CDR3 in DNA: TGTGCCACCAGTGGTAATCGATTGACAGGGTCCTATGGCTACACCTTC. This gives the protein CATSGNRLTGSYGYTF.

This clonotype was found many times. The V call is TRBV2, the J call TRBJ1-1; tentative D call: TRBD1 (5 bases). The ends were cut back, 7 bases at V and 11 bases at J, with 14 bases in the middle. CDR1 SNHLY and CDR2 FYNNEI come from the germline V gene. CDR3 length: 11 residues. Here the CDR3 reads CASMIGGSAFF. DNA for the CDR3: TGTGCCAGCATGATCGGGGGTTCTGCTTTCTTT.

The V gene is TRBV4-1, the J gene TRBJ2-1; weak D call: TRBD2 (5 bases). V was clipped by 1 base and J by 0 bases, with 7 bases between them. The CDR3 runs 15 residues. Germline assignment: CDR1 MGHRA and CDR2 YSYEKL. CDR3 protein: CASSQVRDSYNEQFF. CDR3 nucleotides: TGCGCCAGCAGCCAAGTCCGGGACTCCTACAATGAGCAGTTCTTC.

This chain joins TRBV6-1 and TRBJ1-3; the D gene is possibly TRBD1 (5 bases). This CDR3 comprises 15 residues. Looked up from germline, CDR1 is MNHNS and CDR2 is SASEGT. Trimming removed 6 bases at V and 0 bases at J, with 12 bases between. The CDR3 reads CASRGLASSGNTIYF. The DNA of the CDR3 is TGTGCCAGCAGGGGACTGGCTAGCTCTGGAAACACCATATATTTT.

The genes are TRBV9 and TRBJ2-5, with 8 bases that match TRBD2. The length of the CDR3 is 15 residues. The J segment lost 1 base and the V segment lost 3 bases, leaving 5 bases of the junction unmatched. Germline V gene data show CDR1 as SGDLS and CDR2 as YYNGEE. The CDR3 DNA sequence: TGTGCCAGCAGCGCGGGGGGGGGTGGCCAAGAGACCCAGTACTTC. Its translation is CASSAGGGGQETQYF.

This clonotype was observed at least ten times. This chain links TRBV11-2 with TRBJ1-1; TRBD1 matches at 7 bases. The CDR3 contains 13 residues. CDR1 and CDR2 (germline): SGHAT, FQNNGV. V was clipped by 9 bases and J by 2 bases; unmatched bases: 6. The CDR3: CASTGQTNTEAFF. As DNA, the CDR3 is TGTGCCAGTACGGGACAGACAAACACTGAAGCTTTCTTT. The full variable domain, in which reference TRBV11-2 and TRBJ1-1 provide the parts outside the CDR3, is EAGVAQSPRYKIIEKRQSVAFWCNPISGHATLYWYQQILGQGPKLLIQFQNNGVVDDSQLPKDRFSAERLKGVDSTLKIQPAKLEDSAVYLCASTGQTNTEAFFGQGTRLTVV.

This clonotype was counted many times. CDR3 in DNA: TGTGCCAGCAGCCCCGGGAGCGCCGCGATGACCCAGTACTTC. Translation gives CASSPGSAAMTQYF. J is TRBJ2-5 and V is TRBV7-8, with D possibly being TRBD2 (6 bases). Germline V CDR1 and CDR2: SGHVS, FQNEAQ. V gave up 5 bases and J gave up 7 bases, with 17 bases separating them. The CDR3 is made up of 14 amino acids.

This clonotype was recorded a few times. The chain is built from TRBV6-1 and TRBJ2-2; 9 nucleotides match TRBD1. This CDR3 spans 15 amino acids. Germline CDR1 and CDR2: MNHNS and SASEGT. The V and J ends lost 7 bases and 5 bases, in that order; junction bases with no gene match: 8. The CDR3 DNA reads as TGTGCCAGCACCCTAGGGACAGGGCAAACCGGGGAGCTGTTTTTT. It is translated as CASTLGTGQTGELFF.

This chain connects TRBV9 to TRBJ2-2, with a tentative D call TRBD1 (6 bases). V was shortened by 0 bases and J by 1 base, with 10 bases between the two germline ends. This CDR3 comprises 16 residues. Per the germline V gene, CDR1 is SGDLS and CDR2 is YYNGEE. The CDR3 region has the DNA TGTGCCAGCAGCGTAGGAGTGGGACAGAACACCGGGGAGCTGTTTTTT. Its protein is CASSVGVGQNTGELFF. The full variable domain, in which reference TRBV9 and TRBJ2-2 provide the parts outside the CDR3, is DSGVTQTPKHLITATGQRVTLRCSPRSGDLSVYWYQQSLDQGLQFLIQYYNGEERAKGNILERFSAQQFPDLHSELNLSSLELGDSALYFCASSVGVGQNTGELFFGEGSRLTVL.

In its sample, this clonotype was seen many times. The chain employs TRBV5-4 and TRBJ2-3; 9 positions agree with TRBD1. V lost 3 bases to trimming and J lost 6 bases; unmatched junction nucleotides: 11. The CDR3 extends over 16 amino acids. Per germline, CDR1 SGHNT and CDR2 YYREEE (reference sequence). The CDR3 sequence is CASSSGQGLPEDTQYF. In DNA form, the CDR3 reads TGTGCCAGCAGCTCGGGACAGGGTCTCCCGGAGGATACGCAGTATTTT.

This clonotype has at least ten counts. The chain is built from TRBV11-1 and TRBJ1-1; no clear D gene. The CDR3 runs 14 residues. Germline values: CDR1 SGHAT, CDR2 FQDESV (reference sequence). Between the trimmed V and J ends, which lost 5 bases and 2 bases, there was a span of 12 bases. The CDR3 protein is CASSATLGNTEAFF. The CDR3 bases are TGTGCCAGCAGCGCGACACTTGGCAACACTGAAGCTTTCTTT.

This chain connects TRBV5-1 to TRBJ2-3, with 13 bases lining up with TRBD2. The CDR3 consists of 18 residues. V lost 6 bases, J lost 0 bases, and 10 bases stayed unmatched. Per germline, CDR1 SGHRS and CDR2 YFSETQ. The CDR3 reads CASTAGLAGVGSTDTQYF. The CDR3, as DNA: TGCGCCAGCACCGCCGGACTAGCGGGAGTGGGGAGCACAGATACGCAGTATTTT.

This clonotype was detected a few times. This rearrangement joins TRBV28 to TRBJ2-7; no firm D call. The CDR3 covers 14 residues. Germline V gene lookup returns CDR1 MDHEN and CDR2 SYDVKM. V lost 3 bases and J 4 bases, leaving 13 bases between the germline ends. Here the CDR3 reads CASSFDAAMYEQYF. In DNA, the CDR3 is TGTGCCAGCAGTTTTGATGCAGCCATGTACGAGCAGTACTTC. Based on the CDR3 plus reference TRBV28 and TRBJ2-7, the full variable domain is DVKVTQSSRYLVKRTGEKVFLECVQDMDHENMFWYRQDPGLGLRLIYFSYDVKMKEKGDIPEGYSVSREKKERFSLILESASTNQTSMYLCASSFDAAMYEQYFGPGTRLTVT.

This clonotype was detected ten times or more. The chain recombines TRBV7-3 with TRBJ2-5; 7 nucleotides align to TRBD1. The V gene end was trimmed by 2 bases and the J gene end by 0 bases; junction bases not matched to a gene: 0. From germline, CDR1 is SGHTA and CDR2 FQGTGA. The CDR3 is 14 amino acids. CDR3 in amino acids: CASSLDRDQETQYF. In DNA, the CDR3 is TGTGCCAGCAGCTTAGACAGGGACCAAGAGACCCAGTACTTC. The full variable domain, its missing parts supplied by reference TRBV7-3 and TRBJ2-5, is GAGVSQTPSNKVTEKGKYVELRCDPISGHTALYWYRQSLGQGPEFLIYFQGTGAADDSGLPNDRFFAVRPEGSVSTLKIQRTERGDSAVYLCASSLDRDQETQYFGPGTRLLVL.

This clonotype was recorded a few times. This may be a read error: a much more frequent sequence differs by one nucleotide. The genes are TRBV9 and TRBJ1-1; D is ambiguous. CDR3 length equals 15 residues. CDR1 is SGDLS, CDR2 YYNGEE, per germline. Trimming removed 0 bases from V and 1 base from J, with 10 bases in between. CDR3 residues: CASSVGLGPNTEAFF. CDR3 nucleotide sequence: TGTGCCAGCAGCGTAGGCCTAGGGCCGAACACTGAAGCTTTCTTT. The whole variable domain, filled in from reference TRBV9 and TRBJ1-1, reads DSGVTQTPKHLITATGQRVTLRCSPRSGDLSVYWYQQSLDQGLQFLIQYYNGEERAKGNILERFSAQQFPDLHSELNLSSLELGDSALYFCASSVGLGPNTEAFFGQGTRLTVV.

This clonotype was observed a few times. This clone may be a read error of a much larger clone one base away. The genes are TRBV2 and TRBJ1-1; TRBD1 is a possible D gene (6 bases). Germline V lookup: CDR1 SNHLY, CDR2 FYNNEI. With 11 bases removed from V and 1 base from J, the gap between germline ends came to 17 bases. The CDR3 extends over 14 amino acids. The CDR3 bases are TGTGCCGGCACCCGTGGGGGACAGAACACTGAAGCTTTCTTT. Its protein product is CAGTRGGQNTEAFF.

Many counts were recorded for this clonotype. The genes are TRBV18 and TRBJ2-3, with 7 bases lining up with TRBD1. The CDR3 extends over 13 amino acids. Germline loops: CDR1 KGHSH, CDR2 LQKENI. V shed 2 bases and J 5 bases; nucleotides not matched to a gene: 1. CDR3 amino acids: CASSPSGGDTQYF. DNA of the CDR3: TGTGCCAGCTCACCATCAGGGGGAGATACGCAGTATTTT.